This entry features one TCR beta chain sequence. This sample is part of a study of cytomegalovirus exposure and HLA in healthy donors. The study ran its PCR with 60 Vbeta and 13 Jbeta primers. Clones were sequenced by immunoSEQ multiplex PCR, and TCRdb holds only the in-frame ones, with some missing. This table has approximately 100,000 clones, roughly 85% appearing once. Trimming cost V 2 bases and J 4 bases; bases outside gene matches: 3. Germline CDR1 and CDR2: SGHAT and FQNNGV. The CDR3 contains 14 residues. The sample was PBMCs. The gene calls are TRBV11-2 and TRBJ1-2; 8 bases fit TRBD1. This receptor was obtained from a man aged 60 to 75 in good health and CMV-seropositive. The CDR3 loop is CASSLPGGTYGYTF. CDR3 in DNA: TGTGCCAGCAGCTTACCAGGGGGCACCTATGGCTACACCTTC. The complete variable domain, with remaining parts taken from reference TRBV11-2 and TRBJ1-2, reads EAGVAQSPRYKIIEKRQSVAFWCNPISGHATLYWYQQILGQGPKLLIQFQNNGVVDDSQLPKDRFSAERLKGVDSTLKIQPAKLEDSAVYLCASSLPGGTYGYTFGSGTRLTVV.